These 28 T cell receptor beta chains share one sample of origin, sequenced in a study of radiation and T cells in renal cell carcinoma. Time point noted: blood 4 weeks post-SBRT, at nephrectomy. The treatment was: 15 Gy SBRT to primary tumor, nephrectomy 4 weeks later. Using immunoSEQ multiplex PCR, the repertoire was profiled, and TCRdb retains in-frame clones only, with some absent. The repertoire includes 120,000 to 150,000 clones, 70% to 90% of them detected once, and around a sixth sits in the top ten. Specimen: blood, collected from a patient whose treatment included radiotherapy and nephrectomy. These receptors all stem from a woman aged 45-59 years with renal cell carcinoma.

This clone occurred once. The V and J genes are TRBV4-1 and TRBJ1-2, with 10 bases that match TRBD1. The CDR3 has 16 residues. Germline V gene sequence: CDR1 MGHRA, CDR2 YSYEKL. V dropped 2 bases and J dropped 8; count of bases not matched to a gene: 11. Here the CDR3 reads CASSQPRQGARTGYTF. The CDR3 DNA is TGCGCCAGCAGCCAACCGAGACAGGGGGCGAGGACGGGCTACACCTTC.

The V gene is TRBV7-9, the J gene TRBJ1-4, with 7 bases matching TRBD1. The CDR3 covers 15 residues. The germline V gene has CDR1 SEHNR and CDR2 FQNEAQ (reference sequence). Germline trimming cut 4 bases from V and 3 bases from J; bases unmatched to any gene: 5. The CDR3 region is CASSSPGQPNEKLFF. CDR3 DNA: TGTGCCAGCAGCTCACCGGGACAGCCTAATGAAAAACTGTTTTTT. Supplemented by reference TRBV7-9 and TRBJ1-4, the full variable domain reads DTGVSQNPRHKITKRGQNVTFRCDPISEHNRLYWYRQTLGQGPEFLTYFQNEAQLEKSRLLSDRFSAERPKGSFSTLEIQRTEQGDSAMYLCASSSPGQPNEKLFFGSGTQLSVL.

This sequence joins TRBV19 and TRBJ2-7; possibly TRBD2 for D (5 bases). The CDR3 extends over 14 amino acids. The germline V gene has CDR1 LNHDA and CDR2 SQIVND (reference sequence). V lost 4 bases and J lost 2, with 12 bases in between. The CDR3 bases are TGTGCCAGTAGTAGGCGGGTCCCGGCCTACGAGCAGTACTTC. The encoded protein is CASSRRVPAYEQYF.

This chain links TRBV21-1 with TRBJ2-4. TRBV21-1 is a listed pseudogene. The length of the CDR3 is 14 residues. CDR3 protein: CASKTLPAKNIQYF. The DNA for the CDR3 is TGTGCCTCGAAGACCCTCCCAGCCAAAAACATTCAGTACTTC.

This clone has a handful of counts. The genes are TRBV18 and TRBJ2-1; tentative D call: TRBD1 (5 bases). The CDR3 loop spans 13 amino acids. V shed 4 bases and J shed 5 bases, with 9 bases lying between them. Germline V gives CDR1 KGHSH, CDR2 LQKENI. CDR3 protein: CASSLDSDNEQFF. CDR3 sequence (DNA): TGTGCCAGCTCACTTGACAGTGACAATGAGCAGTTCTTC. The full variable domain, completed using reference TRBV18 and TRBJ2-1, is NAGVMQNPRHLVRRRGQEARLRCSPMKGHSHVYWYRQLPEEGLKFMVYLQKENIIDESGMPKERFSAEFPKEGPSILRIQQVVRGDSAAYFCASSLDSDNEQFFGPGTRLTVL.

The chain couples TRBV28 to TRBJ1-3; TRBD1 is a possible D gene (5 bases). The V gene lost 3 bases and the J gene lost 11 bases, with 17 bases spanning the gap. This CDR3 is built from 14 residues. Germline CDR1 reads MDHEN; CDR2 reads SYDVKM. The chain's CDR3 is CASSLGGQGDAIYF. The CDR3 nucleotides are TGTGCCAGCAGTTTGGGCGGGCAGGGTGATGCCATATATTTT.

The chain joins TRBV7-9 to TRBJ2-3; TRBD2 matches at 9 bases. After removal of 5 bases from V and 0 bases from J, the junction contained 9 bases not matched to a gene. Germline values: CDR1 SEHNR, CDR2 FQNEAQ (reference sequence). The CDR3 loop spans 17 amino acids. CDR3 sequence reads: CASSALLAGTSTDTQYF. CDR3 in DNA: TGTGCCAGCAGCGCACTACTAGCGGGCACTAGCACAGATACGCAGTATTTT.

This clone appeared many times. The rearrangement links TRBV6-5 to TRBJ2-7, with TRBD2 identical over 12 bases. V gave up 2 bases and J gave up 7 bases; unmatched junction bases: 3. Germline values: CDR1 MNHEY, CDR2 SVGAGI. The CDR3 has 14 amino acids. The CDR3 region is CASSYLAGGREQYF. The CDR3 bases are TGTGCCAGCAGTTACCTAGCGGGGGGGCGAGAGCAGTACTTC.

The chain employs TRBV28 and TRBJ1-4; D is uncertain. The germline CDR1 and CDR2 sequences are MDHEN and SYDVKM. The CDR3 loop spans 13 amino acids. The CDR3 here is CAVRGGSNEKLFF. In nucleotides, the CDR3 is TGTGCGGTCCGGGGAGGGTCTAATGAAAAACTGTTTTTT. Variable domain in full (rest from reference TRBV28 and TRBJ1-4): DVKVTQSSRYLVKRTGEKVFLECVQDMDHENMFWYRQDPGLGLRLIYFSYDVKMKEKGDIPEGYSVSREKKERFSLILESASTNQTSMYLCAVRGGSNEKLFFGSGTQLSVL.

This chain connects TRBV4-3 to TRBJ1-6; 9 bases line up with TRBD1. The CDR3 is 16 residues long. The germline CDR1 and CDR2 sequences are LGHNA and YSLEER. V shed 1 base and J 10 bases; nucleotides not matched to a gene: 8. CDR3 in DNA: TGCGCCAGCAGCCAAGGAGAGGACAGGGGTAGGTCACCCCTCCACTTT. Translating it yields CASSQGEDRGRSPLHF.

This clone was seen more than once but under ten times. The chain is built from TRBV4-3 and TRBJ1-2; TRBD1 might be the D (6 bases). Germline-derived CDR1 and CDR2 are LGHNA and YSLEER. CDR3 length: 13 residues. Trimming shortened V by 0 bases and J by 4 bases, and 6 bases separated the two germline ends. CDR3 in amino acids: CASSQEQGYGYTF. As DNA, the CDR3 is TGCGCCAGCAGCCAAGAACAGGGCTATGGCTACACCTTC.

The J gene is TRBJ2-3, the V gene TRBV27; TRBD2 aligns across 8 bases. Trimming removed 5 bases from V and 14 bases from J; junction bases left unmatched: 12. This CDR3 is built from 13 residues. CDR1 is MNHEY, CDR2 SMNVEV, per germline (reference sequence). The CDR3 region has the DNA TGTGCCAGCAGTAATCCGGGACTAGATAGCTTGTATTTT. Translating it yields CASSNPGLDSLYF.

The chain is built from TRBV19 and TRBJ2-7; D gene unclear. The CDR3 sequence is 15 residues long. Germline CDR1 LNHDA, CDR2 SQIVND (reference sequence). Trimming removed 6 bases from V and 1 base from J, with 16 bases in between. The chain's CDR3 is CASRENLGPSYEQYF. In DNA, the CDR3 is TGTGCCAGTAGAGAGAACCTGGGCCCATCCTACGAGCAGTACTTC. The full variable domain, with the rest looked up from reference TRBV19 and TRBJ2-7, is DGGITQSPKYLFRKEGQNVTLSCEQNLNHDAMYWYRQDPGQGLRLIYYSQIVNDFQKGDIAEGYSVSREKKESFPLTVTSAQKNPTAFYLCASRENLGPSYEQYFGPGTRLTVT.

The chain recombines TRBV10-3 with TRBJ1-3; D gene ambiguous. The germline V and J ends were trimmed by 0 bases and 4 bases, with 13 bases remaining between them. Per germline, CDR1 ENHRY and CDR2 SYGVKD. This CDR3 region has 16 residues. The CDR3 is CAISESGFRTGNTIYF. The CDR3 DNA sequence: TGTGCCATCAGTGAGTCAGGGTTTCGTACCGGAAACACCATATATTTT.

The chain recombines TRBV30 with TRBJ2-3, with D perhaps given as TRBD1 or TRBD2 (5 bases each). The CDR3 has 14 amino acids. V was cut by 4 bases and J by 0 bases, with 11 bases left in between. In germline, CDR1 is GTSNPN, CDR2 SVGIG (reference sequence). CDR3 sequence reads: CAWKQGPSTDTQYF. CDR3 in DNA: TGTGCCTGGAAGCAGGGACCTAGCACAGATACGCAGTATTTT.

The J gene is TRBJ2-5, the V gene TRBV6-4; no definite D call. CDR1 and CDR2 from the germline V gene are MRHNA and SNTAGT. This CDR3 is built from 11 residues. V was trimmed by 4 bases and J by 1 base, leaving 1 base between them. The CDR3 is CASSVQETQYF. DNA for the CDR3: TGTGCCAGCAGTGTCCAAGAGACCCAGTACTTC.

The chain couples TRBV4-3 to TRBJ1-2, with no clear D. Trimming removed 0 bases at V and 7 bases at J, with 12 bases between. The germline CDR1 and CDR2 sequences are LGHNA and YSLEER. The CDR3 is made up of 14 amino acids. CDR3 nucleotide sequence: TGCGCCAGCAGCCAAGATAAGATAGGGATTGGCTACACCTTC. Translated: CASSQDKIGIGYTF.

J is TRBJ1-1 and V is TRBV28, with D possibly TRBD1 on 5 matching bases. This CDR3 contains 15 residues. Trimming removed 6 bases from V and 5 bases from J, with 19 bases in between. Germline V gene lookup returns CDR1 MDHEN and CDR2 SYDVKM. This CDR3 reads CASRGQGAGGTEAFF. In nucleotides, the CDR3 is TGTGCCAGCAGGGGCCAGGGCGCAGGAGGGACTGAAGCTTTCTTT.

CDR3 region: CAWVVGGSSPLHF. CDR3 sequence (DNA): TGTGCCTGGGTAGTAGGGGGGTCTTCACCCCTCCACTTT. V gene TRBV30 combines with J gene TRBJ1-6; the D gene is possibly TRBD1 (6 bases). The CDR3 contains 13 residues. Trimming removed 5 bases at V and 9 bases at J, with 14 bases between. The germline V gene encodes CDR1 GTSNPN and CDR2 SVGIG (reference sequence).

CDR3 protein: CASSLGLAEADTQYF. CDR3 in DNA: TGTGCCAGCAGCCTAGGACTAGCGGAGGCAGATACGCAGTATTTT. V usage is TRBV11-3 and J usage is TRBJ2-3, with 10 positions matching TRBD2. V shed 5 bases and J 4 bases; nucleotides not matched to a gene: 6. The germline V gene encodes CDR1 SGHNT and CDR2 YENEEA. CDR3 length equals 15 residues.

The chain employs TRBV7-2 and TRBJ2-7; D is perhaps TRBD1 (6 bases). This CDR3 comprises 14 residues. Germline CDR1 is SGHTA and CDR2 is FQGNSA. V lost 5 bases and J lost 1, with 12 bases in between. This chain's CDR3 is CASSPGVGSYEQYF. The CDR3, as DNA: TGTGCCAGCAGCCCAGGGGTGGGGTCCTACGAGCAGTACTTC.

The chain recombines TRBV5-8 with TRBJ2-7; no firm D call. The germline V and J ends were trimmed by 2 bases and 2 bases, with 5 bases remaining between them. Germline CDR1 SGHTS, CDR2 YDEGEE. This CDR3 contains 12 residues. CDR3 coding DNA: TGTGCCAGCAGCTTCCAGGCCTACGAGCAGTACTTC. This translates into CASSFQAYEQYF.

The CDR3 DNA sequence: TGTGCCAGCAGCACCGCAGCGGGAGAAGGATACGAGCAGTACTTC. Its translation is CASSTAAGEGYEQYF. V and J are TRBV28 and TRBJ2-7; the match to TRBD2 covers 8 bases. V was clipped by 6 bases and J by 4 bases; unmatched bases: 11. CDR1 and CDR2 (germline): MDHEN, SYDVKM. This CDR3 contains 15 residues. Supplemented by reference TRBV28 and TRBJ2-7, the full variable domain reads DVKVTQSSRYLVKRTGEKVFLECVQDMDHENMFWYRQDPGLGLRLIYFSYDVKMKEKGDIPEGYSVSREKKERFSLILESASTNQTSMYLCASSTAAGEGYEQYFGPGTRLTVT.

The chain couples TRBV10-2 to TRBJ2-5, with no clear D. Deletions cut 6 bases from V and 6 bases from J, with 14 bases between. Germline lookup yields CDR1 WSHSY and CDR2 SAAADI. This CDR3 is 13 amino acids long. The CDR3 DNA follows: TGCGCCAGCAGCCCCCTTTTATCGAAGACCCAGTACTTC. Translated: CASSPLLSKTQYF.

V is TRBV19 and J is TRBJ2-5; TRBD2 matches 9 bases. The CDR3 covers 17 residues. Per the germline V gene, CDR1 is LNHDA and CDR2 is SQIVND (reference sequence). With 4 bases clipped from V and 0 bases from J, the junction kept 9 bases outside the gene matches. CDR3 in DNA: TGTGCCAGTAGTACAGCCGCGGGGGGGGCCAACCAAGAGACCCAGTACTTC. As protein: CASSTAAGGANQETQYF.

The chain uses TRBV4-1 and TRBJ2-7; D perhaps matches TRBD2 (5 bases). Trimming cost V 0 bases and J 3 bases, with 9 bases left between them. The CDR3 loop spans 14 amino acids. Germline V gene data show CDR1 as MGHRA and CDR2 as YSYEKL. The CDR3 loop is CASSQDPGNYEQYF. CDR3 sequence (DNA): TGCGCCAGCAGCCAAGATCCGGGAAACTACGAGCAGTACTTC.

This chain connects TRBV4-3 to TRBJ2-7; 9 bases line up with TRBD1. CDR1 and CDR2 (germline): LGHNA, YSLEER. The J segment lost 1 base and the V segment lost 4 bases, leaving 14 bases of the junction unmatched. The CDR3 sequence is 18 residues long. This chain's CDR3 is CASSPLHRDRDISYEQYF. The CDR3 DNA sequence: TGCGCCAGCAGCCCCCTCCACCGGGACAGGGATATTTCCTACGAGCAGTACTTC.

The CDR3 loop is CASRDRPNEKLFF. The CDR3 DNA reads as TGCGCCAGCAGGGACAGGCCTAATGAAAAACTGTTTTTT. The chain uses TRBV10-2 and TRBJ1-4, with TRBD1 matching over 7 bases. Losses at the gene ends were 6 bases for V and 3 bases for J; bases not matched to a gene: 1. Germline loops: CDR1 WSHSY, CDR2 SAAADI. The CDR3 length is 13 residues.